Following are 18 T cell receptor beta chains from one sample sequenced in a study of OX40 agonist ivuxolimab in advanced cancers. Generated by immunoSEQ multiplex PCR, the TCRdb table keeps only in-frame clones and is missing some. The sample contains about 110,000 clones, 91% of which appear only once. Specimen: CD4+ or CD8+ T cells sorted from blood, collected in a trial of the OX40 agonist ivuxolimab. The receptors were gathered from an adult with an advanced solid tumor such as melanoma, head and neck, liver or kidney cancer.

J is TRBJ2-1 and V is TRBV19; 11 bases are a match to TRBD2. Trimming took 1 base from V and 1 from J; bases not matched to a gene: 6. CDR3 length: 18 amino acids. CDR1 and CDR2 (germline): LNHDA, SQIVND (reference sequence). The CDR3 nucleotides read TGTGCCAGTAGTATAGGACTAGCGGGATCCTTTTCCTACAATGAGCAGTTCTTC. Translated: CASSIGLAGSFSYNEQFF.

The CDR3 region is CAISDQGHQPQHF. CDR3 sequence (DNA): TGTGCCATCAGTGATCAAGGGCATCAGCCCCAGCATTTT. V usage is TRBV10-3 and J usage is TRBJ1-5; D unclear. V lost 3 bases and J 5 bases, leaving 8 bases between the germline ends. The germline CDR1 and CDR2 sequences are ENHRY and SYGVKD. This CDR3 comprises 13 residues.

The chain uses TRBV6-1 and TRBJ2-6; TRBD1 is a possible D gene (6 bases). With 4 bases removed from V and 4 bases from J, the gap between germline ends came to 8 bases. CDR1 is MNHNS and CDR2 is SASEGT in the germline V gene. The CDR3 is made up of 14 amino acids. The chain's CDR3 is CASSGTVGANVLTF. CDR3 nucleotides: TGTGCCAGCAGTGGGACAGTCGGGGCCAACGTCCTGACTTTC.

In the case of this clone: Its ends do not fully match the called genes, so a read error is possible. The V gene is TRBV30, the J gene TRBJ2-7; 10 bases agree with TRBD2. CDR3 length: 15 residues. Germline V gene lookup returns CDR1 GTSNPN and CDR2 SVGIG (reference sequence). The CDR3 DNA is TGTGCCTGGAGTCCCGGGACTAGCGTCACCTACGAGCAGCACTTC. It specifies CAWSPGTSVTYEQHF.

V is TRBV5-4 and J is TRBJ1-1; no reliable D call. V was cut by 0 bases and J by 1 base, with 13 bases left in between. CDR3 length: 16 amino acids. Per the germline V gene, CDR1 is SGHNT and CDR2 is YYREEE (reference sequence). The CDR3 nucleotides are TGTGCCAGCAGCTTGGCCGTGGGCAGAGAGAACACTGAAGCTTTCTTT. Translation gives CASSLAVGRENTEAFF.

This chain links TRBV27 with TRBJ2-3, with D unresolved. The CDR3 sequence is 16 residues long. Germline V gives CDR1 MNHEY, CDR2 SMNVEV (reference sequence). V was shortened by 1 base and J by 2 bases, with 13 bases between the two germline ends. CDR3 sequence: CASSLLGGSFTDTQYF. CDR3 bases: TGTGCCAGCAGTTTATTGGGCGGATCATTCACAGATACGCAGTATTTT.

This sequence joins TRBV6-4 and TRBJ1-1; D is unclear. V lost 7 bases and J lost 6, with 21 bases in between. The CDR3 covers 15 residues. Germline V gene data show CDR1 as MRHNA and CDR2 as SNTAGT. CDR3 DNA sequence: TGTGCCAGCAAATTAACGCCCAGTATGGTCTCTGAAGCTTTCTTT. As protein: CASKLTPSMVSEAFF.

The J gene is TRBJ2-7, the V gene TRBV10-3, with 7 bases matching TRBD2. This CDR3 is built from 13 residues. Germline V CDR1 and CDR2: ENHRY, SYGVKD. V gave up 10 bases and J gave up 4 bases; unmatched junction bases: 10. The chain's CDR3 is CATQAGPSYEQYF. In DNA, the CDR3 is TGTGCCACTCAAGCGGGACCCTCATACGAGCAGTACTTC.

The chain uses TRBV6-4 and TRBJ2-2; maybe TRBD1 (5 bases). The germline gives CDR1 MRHNA, CDR2 SNTAGT. V was cut by 3 bases and J by 5 bases, with 10 bases left in between. This CDR3 comprises 14 residues. The CDR3 nucleotides are TGTGCCAGCAGTGAGCAGGGATGGACCGGGGAGCTGTTTTTT. Translating gives CASSEQGWTGELFF.

This chain uses TRBV5-1 with TRBJ2-5; 11 nucleotides line up with TRBD2. The V gene end was trimmed by 5 bases and the J gene end by 2 bases; junction bases not matched to a gene: 14. The V gene's germline CDR1 is SGHRS and CDR2 YFSETQ. This CDR3 has 18 residues. CDR3 sequence reads: CASRHYLLAGGGQETQYF. CDR3 coding DNA: TGCGCCAGCAGGCATTACCTCCTAGCGGGGGGAGGGCAAGAGACCCAGTACTTC.

The V gene is TRBV5-4, the J gene TRBJ2-3, with 7 bases aligning to TRBD1. Germline V gives CDR1 SGHNT, CDR2 YYREEE (reference sequence). The CDR3 is made up of 14 amino acids. The V and J ends lost 1 base and 5 bases, in that order; junction bases with no gene match: 4. CDR3 region: CASSLPGGLDTQYF. The CDR3 DNA follows: TGTGCCAGCAGCTTGCCAGGGGGATTAGATACGCAGTATTTT.

The gene calls are TRBV11-3 and TRBJ2-3; the D is unclear. The CDR3 totals 13 residues. Deletions cut 5 bases from V and 2 bases from J, with 8 bases between. CDR1 is SGHNT, CDR2 YENEEA, per germline. The CDR3: CASSAPNTDTQYF. Here the CDR3 DNA reads TGTGCCAGCAGCGCACCCAACACAGATACGCAGTATTTT.

The chain recombines TRBV1 with TRBJ1-3. TRBV1 is an annotated pseudogene. The length of the CDR3 is 17 residues. CDR3 nucleotide sequence: TGCACCAGCAGCCAAGATCCTGGGGAGCCATCTGGAAACACCATATATTTT. Its protein product is CTSSQDPGEPSGNTIYF.

The chain links TRBV2 to TRBJ1-1; D unclear. CDR3 size: 14 residues. V lost 1 base, J lost 1 base, and 7 bases lay in between. Per the germline V gene, CDR1 is SNHLY and CDR2 is FYNNEI. Written as DNA, the CDR3 is TGTGCCAGCAGTGAAGGGGTGTGGAACACTGAAGCTTTCTTT. This codes for CASSEGVWNTEAFF.

The V gene is TRBV6-4, the J gene TRBJ2-3, with no clear D. V shed 0 bases and J shed 4 bases, with 5 bases lying between them. CDR3 length: 13 amino acids. CDR1 is MRHNA and CDR2 is SNTAGT in the germline V gene. DNA of the CDR3: TGTGCCAGCAGTGACTCGCCCTCAGATACGCAGTATTTT. Amino acids: CASSDSPSDTQYF.

The chain uses TRBV6-5 and TRBJ2-5; 7 bases line up with TRBD1. Germline CDR1 reads MNHEY; CDR2 reads SVGAGI. The V gene end was trimmed by 5 bases and the J gene end by 4 bases; junction bases not matched to a gene: 4. The CDR3 contains 13 residues. The CDR3 bases are TGTGCCAGCAGTCCGAGGACAGGAGAGACCCAGTACTTC. Residues: CASSPRTGETQYF.

The genes are TRBV6-6 and TRBJ2-7, with 8 positions matching TRBD2. This CDR3 contains 14 residues. Per germline, CDR1 MNHNY and CDR2 SVGAGI (reference sequence). The junction had 2 bases not matched to a gene; V was cut back by 2 bases and J by 2 bases. CDR3 nucleotide sequence: TGTGCCAGCAGTTACACGGGGGGGGCCTACGAGCAGTACTTC. Amino acid sequence: CASSYTGGAYEQYF.

The CDR3: CASRKGTGGFEQYF. Written as DNA, the CDR3 is TGTGCCAGCAGAAAGGGGACAGGGGGCTTCGAGCAGTACTTC. V is TRBV6-6 and J is TRBJ2-7; 12 bases match TRBD1. The CDR3 runs 14 residues. Trimming cost V 6 bases and J 6 bases; bases outside gene matches: 6. CDR1 and CDR2 (germline): MNHNY, SVGAGI (reference sequence).